This TCR beta chain was captured by sequencing in a study of OX40 agonist ivuxolimab in advanced cancers. The protocol was immunoSEQ multiplex PCR, while the TCRdb copy is restricted to in-frame clones and leaves out a portion. The top ten hold approximately 30% of the sample, which has about 27,000 clones, 65% to 90% seen once. Germline assignment: CDR1 GTSNPN and CDR2 SVGIG (reference sequence). Trimming stripped 4 bases from V and 5 bases from J, with 7 bases between. The CDR3 is 11 amino acids. The material sequenced was CD4+ or CD8+ T cells sorted from blood, taken in a trial of the OX40 agonist ivuxolimab. This receptor was taken from an adult with an advanced solid tumor such as melanoma, head and neck, liver or kidney cancer. The gene calls are TRBV30 and TRBJ2-3; D ambiguous. The CDR3: CAWNWGDTQYF. Written as DNA, the CDR3 is TGTGCCTGGAATTGGGGAGATACGCAGTATTTT.